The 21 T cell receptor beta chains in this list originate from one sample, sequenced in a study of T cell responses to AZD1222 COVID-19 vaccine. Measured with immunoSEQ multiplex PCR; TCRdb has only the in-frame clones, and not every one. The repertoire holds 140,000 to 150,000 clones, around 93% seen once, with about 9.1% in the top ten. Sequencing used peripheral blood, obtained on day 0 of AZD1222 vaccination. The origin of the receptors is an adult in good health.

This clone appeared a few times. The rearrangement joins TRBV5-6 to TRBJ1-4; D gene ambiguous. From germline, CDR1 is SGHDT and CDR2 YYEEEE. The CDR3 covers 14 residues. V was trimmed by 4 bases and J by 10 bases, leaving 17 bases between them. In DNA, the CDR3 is TGTGCCAGCAGCACCGGCAGGCGTAGCGGAAAACTGTTTTTT. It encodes CASSTGRRSGKLFF.

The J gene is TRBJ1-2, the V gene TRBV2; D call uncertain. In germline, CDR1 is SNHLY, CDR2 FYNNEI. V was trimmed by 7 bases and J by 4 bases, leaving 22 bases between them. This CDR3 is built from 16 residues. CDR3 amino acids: CASTPSVGLLFYGYTF. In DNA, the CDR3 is TGTGCCAGCACCCCCTCGGTAGGGCTGCTATTCTATGGCTACACCTTC.

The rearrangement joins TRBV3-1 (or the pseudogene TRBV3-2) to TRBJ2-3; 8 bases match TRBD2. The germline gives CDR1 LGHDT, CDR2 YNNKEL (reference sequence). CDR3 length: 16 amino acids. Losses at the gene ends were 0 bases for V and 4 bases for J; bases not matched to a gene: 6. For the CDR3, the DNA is TGTGCCAGCAGCCAAGATTTGGTAGCGGGGTCAGATACGCAGTATTTT. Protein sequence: CASSQDLVAGSDTQYF.

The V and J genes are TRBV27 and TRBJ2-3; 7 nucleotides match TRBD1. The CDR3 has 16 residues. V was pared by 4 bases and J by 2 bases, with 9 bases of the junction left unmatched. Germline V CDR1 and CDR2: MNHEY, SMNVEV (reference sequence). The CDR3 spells CASSSRAGTATDTQYF. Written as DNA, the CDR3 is TGTGCCAGCAGTTCAAGGGCCGGGACAGCCACAGATACGCAGTATTTT.

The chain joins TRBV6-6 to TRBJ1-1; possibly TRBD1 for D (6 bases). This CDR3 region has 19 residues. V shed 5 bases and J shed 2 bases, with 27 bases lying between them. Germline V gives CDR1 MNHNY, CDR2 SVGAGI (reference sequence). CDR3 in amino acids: CASSLYGGQTITGNTEAFF. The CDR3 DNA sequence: TGTGCCAGCAGTCTATACGGAGGACAGACTATCACGGGAAACACTGAAGCTTTCTTT.

This CDR3 reads CASSEPGTLNEKLFF. The DNA of the CDR3 is TGTGCCAGCAGTGAACCCGGGACACTAAATGAAAAACTGTTTTTT. V usage is TRBV6-1 and J usage is TRBJ1-4, with a possible D match to TRBD1 (6 bases). V was clipped by 2 bases and J by 5 bases, with 12 bases between them. Germline loops: CDR1 MNHNS, CDR2 SASEGT. The CDR3 loop spans 15 amino acids.

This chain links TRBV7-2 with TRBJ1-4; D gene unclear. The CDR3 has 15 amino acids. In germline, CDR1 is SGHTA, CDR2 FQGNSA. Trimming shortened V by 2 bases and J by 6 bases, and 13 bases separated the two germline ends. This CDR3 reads CASSLHPFVDEKLFF. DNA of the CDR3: TGTGCCAGCAGCTTACATCCTTTTGTGGATGAAAAACTGTTTTTT.

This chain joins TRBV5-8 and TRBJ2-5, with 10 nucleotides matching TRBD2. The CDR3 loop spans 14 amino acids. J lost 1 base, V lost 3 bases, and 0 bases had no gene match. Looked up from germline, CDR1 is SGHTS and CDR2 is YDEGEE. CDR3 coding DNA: TGTGCCAGCAGCTGGACTAGCGGCCAAGAGACCCAGTACTTC. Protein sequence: CASSWTSGQETQYF. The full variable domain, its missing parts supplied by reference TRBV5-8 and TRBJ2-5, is EAGVTQSPTHLIKTRGQQATLRCSPISGHTSVYWYQQALGLGLQFLLWYDEGEERNRGNFPPRFSGRQFPNYSSELNVNALELEDSALYLCASSWTSGQETQYFGPGTRLLVL.

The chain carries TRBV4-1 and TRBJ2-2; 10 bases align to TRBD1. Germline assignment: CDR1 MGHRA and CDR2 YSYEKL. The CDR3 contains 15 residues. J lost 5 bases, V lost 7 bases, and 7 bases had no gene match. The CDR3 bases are TGCGCCAGCAAAAGACAGGGGGCGAGGACCGGGGAGCTGTTTTTT. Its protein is CASKRQGARTGELFF.

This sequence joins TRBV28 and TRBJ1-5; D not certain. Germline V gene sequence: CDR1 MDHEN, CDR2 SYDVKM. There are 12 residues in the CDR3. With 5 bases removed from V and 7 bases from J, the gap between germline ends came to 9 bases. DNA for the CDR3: TGTGCCAGCAGTCAGGTCGGGCAGCCCCAGCATTTT. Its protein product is CASSQVGQPQHF.

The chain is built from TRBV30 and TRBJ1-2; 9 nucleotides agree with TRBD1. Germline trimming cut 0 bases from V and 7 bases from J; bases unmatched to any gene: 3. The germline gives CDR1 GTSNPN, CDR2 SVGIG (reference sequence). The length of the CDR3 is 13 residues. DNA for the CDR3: TGTGCCTGGAGTGTACAGACAGGGGGTGGCTACACCTTC. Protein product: CAWSVQTGGGYTF.

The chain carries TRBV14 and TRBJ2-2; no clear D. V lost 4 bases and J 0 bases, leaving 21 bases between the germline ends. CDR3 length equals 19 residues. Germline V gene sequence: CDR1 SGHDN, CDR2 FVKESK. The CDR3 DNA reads TGTGCCAGCAGCCGTTTCGGGCGTCAGGTTAACCCGAACACCGGGGAGCTGTTTTTT. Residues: CASSRFGRQVNPNTGELFF.

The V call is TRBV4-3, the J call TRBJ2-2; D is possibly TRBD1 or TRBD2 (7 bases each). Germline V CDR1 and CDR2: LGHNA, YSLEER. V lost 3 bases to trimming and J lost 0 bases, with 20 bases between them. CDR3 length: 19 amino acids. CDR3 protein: CASSHPSWGGQPNTGELFF. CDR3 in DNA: TGCGCCAGCAGCCATCCATCCTGGGGGGGACAGCCGAACACCGGGGAGCTGTTTTTT.

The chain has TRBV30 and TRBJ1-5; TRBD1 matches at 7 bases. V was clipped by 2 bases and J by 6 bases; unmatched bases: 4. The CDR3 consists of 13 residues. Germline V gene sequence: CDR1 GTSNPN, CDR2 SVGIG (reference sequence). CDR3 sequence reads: CAWSLGGGQPQHF. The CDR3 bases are TGTGCCTGGAGTCTAGGGGGCGGTCAGCCCCAGCATTTT.

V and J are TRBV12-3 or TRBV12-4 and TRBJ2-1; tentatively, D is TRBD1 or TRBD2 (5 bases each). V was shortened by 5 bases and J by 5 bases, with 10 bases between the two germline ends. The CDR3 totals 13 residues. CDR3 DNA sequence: TGTGCCAGCAGTCTGGGACCCGACAATGAGCAGTTCTTC. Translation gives CASSLGPDNEQFF.

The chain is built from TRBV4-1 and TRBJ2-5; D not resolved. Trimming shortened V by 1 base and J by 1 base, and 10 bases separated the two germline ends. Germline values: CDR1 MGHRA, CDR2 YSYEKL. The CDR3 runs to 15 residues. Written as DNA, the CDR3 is TGCGCCAGCAGCCAAGGCCCCAGTGGCCAAGAGACCCAGTACTTC. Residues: CASSQGPSGQETQYF.

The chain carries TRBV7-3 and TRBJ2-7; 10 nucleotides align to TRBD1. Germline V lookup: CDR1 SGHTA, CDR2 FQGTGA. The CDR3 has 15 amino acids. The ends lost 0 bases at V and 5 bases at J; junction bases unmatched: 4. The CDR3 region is CASSLTGTGVNEQYF. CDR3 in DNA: TGTGCCAGCAGCTTAACCGGGACAGGGGTAAACGAGCAGTACTTC.

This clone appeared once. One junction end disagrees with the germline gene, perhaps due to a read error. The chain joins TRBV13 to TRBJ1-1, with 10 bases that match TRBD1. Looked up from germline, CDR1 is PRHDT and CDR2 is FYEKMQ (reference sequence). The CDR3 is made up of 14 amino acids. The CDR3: CASSSTETGGARLF. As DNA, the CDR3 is TGTGCCAGCAGCTCCACAGAGACAGGGGGCGCGAGGCTCTTT. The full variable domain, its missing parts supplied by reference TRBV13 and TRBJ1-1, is AAGVIQSPRHLIKEKRETATLKCYPIPRHDTVYWYQQGPGQDPQFLISFYEKMQSDKGSIPDRFSAQQFSDYHSELNMSSLELGDSALYFCASSSTETGGARLFGQGTRLTVV.

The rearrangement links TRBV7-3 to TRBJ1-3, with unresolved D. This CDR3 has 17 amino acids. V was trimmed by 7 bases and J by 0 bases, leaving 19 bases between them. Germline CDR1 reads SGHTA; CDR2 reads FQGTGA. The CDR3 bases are TGTGCCAGCATCCAAGGGCCGGAAAGGATCTCTGGAAACACCATATATTTT. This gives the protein CASIQGPERISGNTIYF.

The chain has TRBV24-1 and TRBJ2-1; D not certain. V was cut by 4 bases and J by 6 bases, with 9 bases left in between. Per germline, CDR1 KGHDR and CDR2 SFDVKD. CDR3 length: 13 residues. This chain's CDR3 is CATSDGWGNEQFF. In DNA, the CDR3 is TGTGCCACCAGTGACGGATGGGGCAATGAGCAGTTCTTC.

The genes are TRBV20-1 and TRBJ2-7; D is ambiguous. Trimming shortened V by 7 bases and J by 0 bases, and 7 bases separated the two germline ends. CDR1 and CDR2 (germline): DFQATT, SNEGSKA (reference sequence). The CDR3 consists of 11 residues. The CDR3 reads CSVPNSYEQYF. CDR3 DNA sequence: TGCAGTGTTCCTAACTCCTACGAGCAGTACTTC.